One sample yielded the 13 T cell receptor beta chains listed below, sequenced in a study of blood T cells in healthy people across ages. Primed by a sample-barcoded 5' primer and a J-beta primer mix, a second PCR proceeded for roughly 6 to 12 cycles. TCRdb ran MiXCR on the 5' RACE reads and lists one entry per CDR3 protein. This sample carries about 650,000 distinct CDR3 sequences, around 50% of them seen once, and the ten largest clones take about 13%. The source material was blood. The receptors were sampled from a woman older than 75 in good health.

This clonotype was seen more than once but under ten times. This chain joins TRBV18 and TRBJ2-7; tentative D call: TRBD2 (5 bases). The V and J ends lost 3 bases and 4 bases respectively, with 16 bases between them. Germline CDR1 KGHSH, CDR2 LQKENI. CDR3 length: 15 amino acids. The CDR3 DNA reads TGTGCCAGCTCACCTGGGAGACCAGACCTTTACGAGCAGTACTTC. As protein: CASSPGRPDLYEQYF.

The chain is built from TRBV27 and TRBJ2-7, with 11 bases lining up with TRBD2. This CDR3 comprises 15 residues. CDR1 is MNHEY and CDR2 is SMNVEV in the germline V gene (reference sequence). V shed 8 bases, J shed 3 bases, and the junction held 9 bases outside the gene matches. CDR3 region: CASLRLAGNHYEQYF. Here the CDR3 DNA reads TGTGCCAGCCTTAGACTAGCGGGAAACCACTACGAGCAGTACTTC.

In this sample, this clonotype turned up a few times. The gene calls are TRBV20-1 and TRBJ2-3; D remains ambiguous. CDR1 is DFQATT and CDR2 is SNEGSKA in the germline V gene (reference sequence). V was clipped by 5 bases and J by 3 bases, with 12 bases between them. The CDR3 runs to 13 residues. The CDR3 sequence: CSAGSANTDTQYF. In nucleotides, the CDR3 is TGCAGTGCTGGTTCAGCGAATACAGATACGCAGTATTTT.

This clonotype occurred a few times. The chain uses TRBV28 and TRBJ1-5; possibly TRBD1 for D (6 bases). Germline loops: CDR1 MDHEN, CDR2 SYDVKM. CDR3 length: 15 residues. Trimming took 3 bases from V and 4 from J, leaving 13 bases between them. For the CDR3, the DNA is TGTGCCAGCAGTTTGATGGGGGGGCTAAATCAGCCCCAGCATTTT. Translated: CASSLMGGLNQPQHF. The whole variable domain, remainder taken from reference TRBV28 and TRBJ1-5, is DVKVTQSSRYLVKRTGEKVFLECVQDMDHENMFWYRQDPGLGLRLIYFSYDVKMKEKGDIPEGYSVSREKKERFSLILESASTNQTSMYLCASSLMGGLNQPQHFGDGTRLSIL.

Worth noting for this clonotype: At one end the junction does not follow the germline gene, possibly because of a read error. V and J are TRBV6-5 and TRBJ2-4, with D possibly called TRBD1 or TRBD2 (7 bases each). Germline lookup yields CDR1 MNHEY and CDR2 SVGAGI. The CDR3 length is 17 residues. CDR3 in DNA: TGTGCCAGCAGTTACTCGTGTCAGGGGGGGACCAAAAACATTCGGTACTTC. Its protein product is CASSYSCQGGTKNIRYF.

A note on this clonotype: A much larger clone sits a single nucleotide away, making a read error possible. J is TRBJ2-7 and V is TRBV12-3 or TRBV12-4; D call uncertain. Trimming shortened V by 3 bases and J by 3 bases, and 15 bases separated the two germline ends. This CDR3 spans 15 amino acids. CDR3 loop: CASSLPVVVNYEQYF. CDR3 nucleotides: TGTGCCAGCAGTTTGCCCGTGGTAGTCAACTACGAGCAGTACTTC.

The chain links TRBV6-6 to TRBJ2-5; D possibly corresponds to TRBD1 (6 bases). Trimming cost V 1 base and J 1 base, with 7 bases left between them. CDR1 and CDR2 from the germline V gene are MNHNY and SVGAGI (reference sequence). The CDR3 extends over 14 amino acids. The CDR3 sequence is CASSYWTAQETQYF. Here the CDR3 DNA reads TGTGCCAGCAGTTACTGGACAGCCCAAGAGACCCAGTACTTC.

This clonotype has a count of ten or more. This chain connects TRBV9 to TRBJ2-1; D might be TRBD1 or TRBD2, each matching 6 bases. Germline V gene data show CDR1 as SGDLS and CDR2 as YYNGEE. Trimming took 3 bases from V and 15 from J, leaving 22 bases between them. This CDR3 spans 14 amino acids. The CDR3 nucleotides are TGTGCCAGCAGCGGGACGTTAGCGGCCCAGGGGCTGTTCTTC. It translates to CASSGTLAAQGLFF. The complete variable domain, with remaining parts taken from reference TRBV9 and TRBJ2-1, reads DSGVTQTPKHLITATGQRVTLRCSPRSGDLSVYWYQQSLDQGLQFLIQYYNGEERAKGNILERFSAQQFPDLHSELNLSSLELGDSALYFCASSGTLAAQGLFFGPGTRLTVL.

The rearrangement uses TRBV7-2 and TRBJ1-5, with 7 bases lining up with TRBD1. CDR3 length equals 14 residues. The germline gives CDR1 SGHTA, CDR2 FQGNSA. V lost 5 bases and J lost 6; bases outside the gene matches: 7. The CDR3 sequence: CASSLRDSGQPQHF. The CDR3 bases are TGTGCCAGCAGCCTACGGGACAGTGGTCAGCCCCAGCATTTT.

This clonotype was found a few times. J is TRBJ1-1 and V is TRBV4-1, with a tentative D call TRBD1 (5 bases). Trimming left V 3 bases short and J 4 bases short, with 18 bases between. The CDR3 covers 16 residues. Germline V gene data show CDR1 as MGHRA and CDR2 as YSYEKL. DNA of the CDR3: TGCGCCAGCAGCCATAATTCCGCGGGGGGTTTCACTGAAGCTTTCTTT. As protein: CASSHNSAGGFTEAFF.

This clonotype has ten or more counts. The genes are TRBV28 and TRBJ2-1; D may match TRBD1 or TRBD2 (7 bases each). The length of the CDR3 is 15 residues. Germline V gives CDR1 MDHEN, CDR2 SYDVKM. Trimming removed 1 base from V and 6 bases from J, with 13 bases in between. CDR3 in amino acids: CASSLSSGGGNEQFF. The CDR3 DNA is TGTGCCAGCAGTTTATCTTCAGGGGGGGGCAATGAGCAGTTCTTC.

The sample holds many counts of this clonotype. V is TRBV14 and J is TRBJ2-7; 8 nucleotides match TRBD1. Germline V CDR1 and CDR2: SGHDN, FVKESK. V shed 11 bases and J 3 bases; nucleotides not matched to a gene: 21. This CDR3 comprises 17 residues. The CDR3 coding sequence is TGTGCCCCGGACTTTTGGACAGGGCCTCCCGGGGTCTACGAGCAGTACTTC. This sequence encodes CAPDFWTGPPGVYEQYF.

The chain employs TRBV6-5 and TRBJ2-7, with TRBD2 matching over 8 bases. V was pared by 2 bases and J by 2 bases, with 8 bases of the junction left unmatched. Germline V CDR1 and CDR2: MNHEY, SVGAGI. The CDR3 loop spans 16 amino acids. The CDR3: CASSYTIAGLPYEQYF. In nucleotides, the CDR3 is TGTGCCAGCAGTTACACAATAGCGGGGCTTCCCTACGAGCAGTACTTC.